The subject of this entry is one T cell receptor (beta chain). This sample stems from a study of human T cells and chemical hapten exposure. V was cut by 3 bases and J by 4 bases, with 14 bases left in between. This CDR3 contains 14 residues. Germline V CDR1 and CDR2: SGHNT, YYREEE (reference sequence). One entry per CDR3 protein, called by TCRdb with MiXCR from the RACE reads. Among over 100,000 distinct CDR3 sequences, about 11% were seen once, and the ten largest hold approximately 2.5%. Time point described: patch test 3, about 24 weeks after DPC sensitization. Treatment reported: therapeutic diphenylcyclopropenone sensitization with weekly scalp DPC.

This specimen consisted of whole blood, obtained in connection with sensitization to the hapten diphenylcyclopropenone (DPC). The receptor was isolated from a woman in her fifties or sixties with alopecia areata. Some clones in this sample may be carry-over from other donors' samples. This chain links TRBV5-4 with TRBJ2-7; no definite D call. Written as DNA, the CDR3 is TGTGCCAGCAGCTCCTCCGGGCCCTTATACGAGCAGTACTTC. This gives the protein CASSSSGPLYEQYF.